The rows below give T cell receptor beta chains drawn from one sample of a study of vaccination and CD4 T cells after COVID-19. TCRdb reprocessed the PCR reads via MiXCR and lists one record per CDR3 protein. The sample yields over 8,000 distinct CDR3 sequences, approximately 23% seen once. No antigen has been identified for these receptors. Here the sequenced sample was CD4+ T cells from blood, cultured in vitro, taken before SARS-CoV-2 vaccination. These TCRs come from a human donor who received a COVID-19 vaccine. Both conserved end residues are part of each CDR3. The order of the fields is V gene, J gene, D gene, clone size, CDR3 protein, CDR3 DNA. The D gene is left open where the match is weak. Only some rows state a clone size, as once, few, many or a class for expanded clones.

v_call: TRBV21-1; j_call: TRBJ1-4; d_call: NA; clone_size: few; cdr3_aa: CASSLLGGWEKLFF; cdr3_nt: TGTGCCAGCAGCCTACTCGGGGGATGGGAAAAACTGTTTTTT
v_call: TRBV7-8; j_call: TRBJ2-5; d_call: TRBD1; clone_size: NA; cdr3_aa: CASSLGQVGETQYF; cdr3_nt: TGTGCCAGCAGCTTGGGACAGGTTGGGGAGACCCAGTACTTC
v_call: TRBV20-1; j_call: TRBJ1-2; d_call: NA; clone_size: NA; cdr3_aa: CSASRPDRGAYGYTF; cdr3_nt: TGCAGTGCTAGCCGACCCGATCGGGGGGCCTATGGCTACACCTTC
v_call: TRBV6-1; j_call: TRBJ2-7; d_call: TRBD2; clone_size: NA; cdr3_aa: CASSEGGGGFGTSLYEQYF; cdr3_nt: TGTGCCAGCAGTGAGGGCGGGGGGGGGTTTGGGACTAGTCTCTACGAGCAGTACTTC
v_call: TRBV6-1; j_call: TRBJ2-7; d_call: NA; clone_size: few; cdr3_aa: CASSPEGLHEQYF; cdr3_nt: TGTGCCAGCAGTCCAGAGGGACTCCACGAGCAGTACTTC
v_call: TRBV5-1; j_call: TRBJ2-3; d_call: TRBD2; clone_size: NA; cdr3_aa: CASSSLGVAGEPSTDTQYF; cdr3_nt: TGCGCCAGCAGCTCCCTGGGGGTAGCGGGGGAGCCTAGCACAGATACGCAGTATTTT
v_call: TRBV7-2; j_call: TRBJ2-7; d_call: NA; clone_size: few; cdr3_aa: CASSPAYEQYF; cdr3_nt: TGTGCCAGCAGCCCCGCCTACGAGCAGTACTTC
v_call: TRBV12-3/TRBV12-4; j_call: TRBJ2-3; d_call: TRBD2; clone_size: NA; cdr3_aa: CASSLLRGSGASSTDTQYF; cdr3_nt: TGTGCCAGCAGTTTATTACGGGGTAGCGGGGCCTCCAGCACAGATACGCAGTATTTT
v_call: TRBV7-2; j_call: TRBJ2-5; d_call: NA; clone_size: few; cdr3_aa: CASSFEGGSGTQYF; cdr3_nt: TGTGCCAGCAGCTTCGAGGGGGGGTCCGGGACCCAGTACTTC
v_call: TRBV20-1; j_call: TRBJ1-1; d_call: NA; clone_size: few; cdr3_aa: CSARVGQNTEAFF; cdr3_nt: TGCAGTGCTAGAGTGGGACAGAACACTGAAGCTTTCTTT
v_call: TRBV19; j_call: TRBJ2-2; d_call: NA; clone_size: few; cdr3_aa: CASRSTGELFF; cdr3_nt: TGTGCCAGTAGGTCTACCGGGGAGCTGTTTTTT
v_call: TRBV11-3; j_call: TRBJ1-2; d_call: NA; clone_size: NA; cdr3_aa: CASSSPGEDGYTF; cdr3_nt: TGTGCCAGCAGCTCCCCAGGGGAGGATGGCTACACCTTC
v_call: TRBV12-3/TRBV12-4; j_call: TRBJ1-2; d_call: NA; clone_size: NA; cdr3_aa: CASSIQGTYGYTF; cdr3_nt: TGTGCCAGCAGTATTCAAGGCACATATGGCTACACCTTC
v_call: TRBV24-1; j_call: TRBJ2-1; d_call: NA; clone_size: few; cdr3_aa: CATSDLYEQFF; cdr3_nt: TGTGCCACCAGTGATTTGTATGAGCAGTTCTTC
v_call: TRBV30; j_call: TRBJ1-1; d_call: TRBD1; clone_size: NA; cdr3_aa: CAWSLTGGGTEAFF; cdr3_nt: TGTGCCTGGAGTCTGACAGGGGGGGGCACTGAAGCTTTCTTT
v_call: TRBV20-1; j_call: TRBJ1-1; d_call: NA; clone_size: NA; cdr3_aa: CSATRIGEAFF; cdr3_nt: TGCAGTGCTACGAGGATTGGGGAAGCTTTCTTT
v_call: TRBV19; j_call: TRBJ1-6; d_call: NA; clone_size: few; cdr3_aa: CASSISAENNSPLHF; cdr3_nt: TGTGCCAGTAGTATTTCAGCTGAGAATAATTCACCCCTCCACTTT
v_call: TRBV10-3; j_call: TRBJ1-3; d_call: TRBD1; clone_size: NA; cdr3_aa: CAIMVSTGAAGNTIYF; cdr3_nt: TGTGCCATCATGGTGTCGACAGGGGCAGCTGGAAACACCATATATTTT
v_call: TRBV6-1; j_call: TRBJ2-7; d_call: TRBD2; clone_size: few; cdr3_aa: CASSEAGTSGISYEQYF; cdr3_nt: TGTGCCAGCAGTGAAGCGGGGACTAGCGGTATATCCTACGAGCAGTACTTC
v_call: TRBV2; j_call: TRBJ2-7; d_call: NA; clone_size: few; cdr3_aa: CASSTGPVYEQYF; cdr3_nt: TGTGCCAGCAGTACAGGGCCGGTTTACGAGCAGTACTTC
v_call: TRBV7-2; j_call: TRBJ2-5; d_call: NA; clone_size: NA; cdr3_aa: CASSLTSSQETQYF; cdr3_nt: TGTGCCAGCAGCCTTACTAGTTCCCAAGAGACCCAGTACTTC
v_call: TRBV12-3/TRBV12-4; j_call: TRBJ2-7; d_call: TRBD1; clone_size: NA; cdr3_aa: CASRTGEAHEQYF; cdr3_nt: TGTGCCAGCAGGACAGGGGAGGCCCACGAGCAGTACTTC
v_call: TRBV2; j_call: TRBJ1-1; d_call: NA; clone_size: NA; cdr3_aa: CASSERQLNTEAFF; cdr3_nt: TGTGCCAGCAGTGAGCGGCAGTTGAACACTGAAGCTTTCTTT
v_call: TRBV20-1; j_call: TRBJ2-5; d_call: TRBD1; clone_size: NA; cdr3_aa: CSAGTGVETQYF; cdr3_nt: TGCAGTGCTGGTACAGGGGTCGAGACCCAGTACTTC
v_call: TRBV11-2; j_call: TRBJ2-7; d_call: NA; clone_size: NA; cdr3_aa: CASSLSFTGLRFYEQYF; cdr3_nt: TGTGCCAGCAGCTTATCCTTCACAGGGTTGAGGTTCTACGAGCAGTACTTC
v_call: TRBV5-1; j_call: TRBJ2-1; d_call: TRBD2; clone_size: few; cdr3_aa: CASRPGTTNNEQFF; cdr3_nt: TGCGCCAGCAGACCCGGGACTACCAACAATGAGCAGTTCTTC
v_call: TRBV30; j_call: TRBJ2-1; d_call: TRBD2; clone_size: few; cdr3_aa: CAWSVLAGGPGNEQFF; cdr3_nt: TGTGCCTGGAGTGTCCTAGCGGGGGGGCCGGGGAATGAGCAGTTCTTC
v_call: TRBV6-5; j_call: TRBJ2-3; d_call: TRBD2; clone_size: NA; cdr3_aa: CASSLGLAGVADTQYF; cdr3_nt: TGTGCCAGCAGTTTGGGACTAGCGGGGGTCGCAGATACGCAGTATTTT
v_call: TRBV6-1; j_call: TRBJ1-2; d_call: NA; clone_size: NA; cdr3_aa: CASSPGPRRYDYTF; cdr3_nt: TGTGCCAGCAGTCCGGGACCTCGGAGGTATGACTACACCTTC
v_call: TRBV12-3/TRBV12-4; j_call: TRBJ1-5; d_call: TRBD1; clone_size: few; cdr3_aa: CASSLNWGTGDSNQPQHF; cdr3_nt: TGTGCCAGCAGTTTAAATTGGGGGACAGGTGATAGCAATCAGCCCCAGCATTTT
v_call: TRBV20-1; j_call: TRBJ2-3; d_call: NA; clone_size: NA; cdr3_aa: CSARGSTDTQYF; cdr3_nt: TGCAGTGCTAGAGGGAGCACAGATACGCAGTATTTT
v_call: TRBV6-2/TRBV6-3; j_call: TRBJ2-3; d_call: NA; clone_size: once; cdr3_aa: CASSYSGGAGTDTQYF; cdr3_nt: TGTGCCAGCAGTTACTCGGGGGGGGCCGGGACAGATACGCAGTATTTT
v_call: TRBV6-2/TRBV6-3; j_call: TRBJ2-1; d_call: TRBD1; clone_size: NA; cdr3_aa: CASSYLTEQGAWHYEQFF; cdr3_nt: TGTGCCAGCAGTTACCTAACGGAACAGGGGGCTTGGCACTATGAGCAGTTCTTC
v_call: TRBV10-2; j_call: TRBJ1-6; d_call: NA; clone_size: NA; cdr3_aa: CASRGELGSPLHF; cdr3_nt: TGCGCCAGCAGAGGGGAGTTAGGTTCACCCCTCCACTTT
v_call: TRBV5-1; j_call: TRBJ1-1; d_call: TRBD1; clone_size: NA; cdr3_aa: CASSLAGAGGNTEAFF; cdr3_nt: TGCGCCAGCAGCTTGGCCGGGGCAGGGGGCAACACTGAAGCTTTCTTT
v_call: TRBV5-6; j_call: TRBJ2-5; d_call: NA; clone_size: few; cdr3_aa: CASSSPGRIGETQYF; cdr3_nt: TGTGCCAGCAGCTCGCCGGGTAGGATAGGCGAGACCCAGTACTTC
v_call: TRBV6-5; j_call: TRBJ2-3; d_call: NA; clone_size: few; cdr3_aa: CASSWGTDTQYF; cdr3_nt: TGTGCCAGCAGTTGGGGGACAGATACGCAGTATTTT
v_call: TRBV7-9; j_call: TRBJ2-3; d_call: TRBD2; clone_size: few; cdr3_aa: CASSLALGGSTDTQYF; cdr3_nt: TGTGCCAGCAGCTTAGCTCTCGGGGGGAGCACAGATACGCAGTATTTT
v_call: TRBV19; j_call: TRBJ2-7; d_call: TRBD1; clone_size: few; cdr3_aa: CATRTGGYEQYF; cdr3_nt: TGTGCCACGCGGACAGGGGGCTACGAGCAGTACTTC
v_call: TRBV19; j_call: TRBJ1-4; d_call: NA; clone_size: few; cdr3_aa: CASSPRPGNGNEKLFF; cdr3_nt: TGTGCCAGTAGTCCCCGCCCAGGAAATGGAAATGAAAAACTGTTTTTT
v_call: TRBV20-1; j_call: TRBJ2-3; d_call: TRBD2; clone_size: few; cdr3_aa: CSARDSGAFTDTQYF; cdr3_nt: TGCAGTGCTAGAGATAGCGGGGCTTTCACAGATACGCAGTATTTT